A single sample gave rise to the 30 T cell receptor beta chains below, sequenced in a study of blood T cell repertoires in COVID-19. Assay used: immunoSEQ multiplex PCR; TCRdb lists only in-frame clones, some missing. This table holds around 82,000 clones, 85% found once. Sequencing input: peripheral blood. All receptors derive from a man in his fifties with COVID-19, enrolled during active disease.

The count of this clone is one. The chain carries TRBV6-6 and TRBJ1-1; 7 bases match TRBD1. The CDR3 sequence is 15 residues long. The V segment lost 6 bases and the J segment 1 base; nucleotides outside the gene matches: 8. Per the germline V gene, CDR1 is MNHNY and CDR2 is SVGAGI (reference sequence). The CDR3 protein is CASSPTGTENTEAFF. CDR3 nucleotide sequence: TGTGCCAGCAGCCCTACCGGGACAGAGAACACTGAAGCTTTCTTT.

DNA of the CDR3: TGTGCCAGCAGCCCAGGGGAGCAGCCCCAGCATTTT. Amino acids: CASSPGEQPQHF. J is TRBJ1-5 and V is TRBV12-3 or TRBV12-4; D is perhaps TRBD1 (6 bases). Deletions cut 6 bases from V and 7 bases from J, with 10 bases between. The CDR3 extends over 12 amino acids.

V is TRBV9 and J is TRBJ2-2; 8 bases match TRBD2. Germline CDR1 reads SGDLS; CDR2 reads YYNGEE. The trim removed 4 bases at V and 5 bases at J, leaving 7 bases unmatched. This CDR3 spans 15 amino acids. The CDR3 DNA follows: TGTGCCAGCAGCTCTCGGGAGGGCCTTACCGGGGAGCTGTTTTTT. Encoded protein: CASSSREGLTGELFF.

V gene TRBV4-1 combines with J gene TRBJ2-2; 7 nucleotides align to TRBD1. Trimming at V came to 0 bases and at J to 1 base, leaving 5 bases not matched to a gene. The V gene's germline CDR1 is MGHRA and CDR2 YSYEKL. CDR3 size: 17 residues. CDR3 amino acids: CASSQEVRQGNTGELFF. DNA of the CDR3: TGCGCCAGCAGCCAAGAAGTGAGACAGGGGAACACCGGGGAGCTGTTTTTT.

Worth noting for this clone: The same CDR3 arises from other DNA sequences in this sample as well. The chain links TRBV5-1 to TRBJ1-1; D might be TRBD1 (5 bases). The CDR3 spans 14 residues. The germline V and J ends were trimmed by 3 bases and 5 bases, with 14 bases remaining between them. CDR1 and CDR2 from the germline V gene are SGHRS and YFSETQ. In nucleotides, the CDR3 is TGCGCCAGCAGCTCTGCGGGGGGGTATACTGAAGCTTTCTTT. Translation gives CASSSAGGYTEAFF.

The chain links TRBV7-9 to TRBJ2-1; TRBD2 matches 13 bases. V was clipped by 6 bases and J by 8 bases; unmatched bases: 7. Germline V gene sequence: CDR1 SEHNR, CDR2 FQNEAQ (reference sequence). This CDR3 region has 15 residues. CDR3 loop: CASSPGLAGVDEQFF. The CDR3 coding sequence is TGTGCCAGCAGTCCTGGACTAGCGGGAGTTGATGAGCAGTTCTTC.

The chain employs TRBV4-3 and TRBJ2-7; 10 bases align to TRBD1. CDR1 is LGHNA and CDR2 is YSLEER in the germline V gene. The V segment lost 6 bases and the J segment 3 bases; nucleotides outside the gene matches: 8. There are 15 residues in the CDR3. The CDR3 coding sequence is TGCGCCAGCAGTCAATCCGGGACAGGGGACTACGAGCAGTACTTC. Translating gives CASSQSGTGDYEQYF.

V and J are TRBV5-1 and TRBJ1-1, with D possibly being TRBD1 (6 bases). From germline, CDR1 is SGHRS and CDR2 YFSETQ. There are 14 residues in the CDR3. Between the trimmed V and J ends, which lost 1 base and 8 bases, there was a span of 15 bases. In nucleotides, the CDR3 is TGCGCCAGCAGCTTGAAGGGGGTCGGGGTCGAAGCTTTCTTT. It is translated as CASSLKGVGVEAFF.

The chain uses TRBV9 and TRBJ2-5; 9 positions match TRBD1. The CDR3 is 15 amino acids. The germline V gene has CDR1 SGDLS and CDR2 YYNGEE. Trimming removed 1 base from V and 5 bases from J; junction bases left unmatched: 6. The CDR3 DNA reads as TGTGCCAGCAGCGTAATCGGGACAGGGATGGAGACCCAGTACTTC. Translated, it gives CASSVIGTGMETQYF.

J is TRBJ2-4 and V is TRBV5-1; 12 bases are shared with TRBD2. The CDR3 sequence is 18 residues long. CDR1 SGHRS and CDR2 YFSETQ come from the germline V gene. V trimming: 0 bases; J trimming: 1 base; junction bases outside the gene matches: 5. The CDR3 nucleotides read TGCGCCAGCAGCTTGGGGACTAGCGGGACTGGGGCCAAAAACATTCAGTACTTC. This sequence encodes CASSLGTSGTGAKNIQYF. The variable domain in full, completed from reference TRBV5-1 and TRBJ2-4, reads KAGVTQTPRYLIKTRGQQVTLSCSPISGHRSVSWYQQTPGQGLQFLFEYFSETQRNKGNFPGRFSGRQFSNSRSEMNVSTLELGDSALYLCASSLGTSGTGAKNIQYFGAGTRLSVL.

V is TRBV7-2 and J is TRBJ1-2; no definite D call. Per the germline V gene, CDR1 is SGHTA and CDR2 is FQGNSA. The V gene lost 2 bases and the J gene lost 8 bases, with 24 bases spanning the gap. The CDR3 runs 17 residues. CDR3 amino acids: CASSLMVSAAASGGYTF. In DNA form, the CDR3 reads TGTGCCAGCAGCTTAATGGTATCGGCGGCGGCCTCGGGAGGCTACACCTTC.

This clone was picked up one time. The V call is TRBV30, the J call TRBJ1-5, with 9 bases identical to TRBD1. The CDR3 totals 14 residues. Germline assignment: CDR1 GTSNPN and CDR2 SVGIG (reference sequence). Germline trimming cut 2 bases from V and 7 bases from J; bases unmatched to any gene: 6. The CDR3 DNA reads as TGTGCCTGGAGTTCTGGGACAGGGCTACAGCCCCAGCATTTT. Its protein is CAWSSGTGLQPQHF.

The V gene is TRBV6-5, the J gene TRBJ2-3; TRBD2 aligns across 8 bases. After removal of 6 bases from V and 2 bases from J, the junction contained 7 bases not matched to a gene. CDR1 and CDR2 from the germline V gene are MNHEY and SVGAGI. The CDR3 loop spans 15 amino acids. CDR3 in DNA: TGTGCCAGCAGGCCAGCGGGAGTTTTCACAGATACGCAGTATTTT. Protein product: CASRPAGVFTDTQYF.

This rearrangement joins TRBV5-6 to TRBJ1-2, with D possibly matching TRBD1 (5 bases). This CDR3 has 16 amino acids. Trimming took off 0 bases at V and 4 bases at J, with 16 bases between the two ends. The germline V gene encodes CDR1 SGHDT and CDR2 YYEEEE. The CDR3 protein is CASSLAGGLRLYGYTF. CDR3 nucleotides: TGTGCCAGCAGCTTGGCCGGGGGACTTCGGCTCTATGGCTACACCTTC. The variable domain in full, with the rest retrieved from reference TRBV5-6 and TRBJ1-2, is DAGVTQSPTHLIKTRGQQVTLRCSPKSGHDTVSWYQQALGQGPQFIFQYYEEEERQRGNFPDRFSGHQFPNYSSELNVNALLLGDSALYLCASSLAGGLRLYGYTFGSGTRLTVV.

The V gene is TRBV25-1, the J gene TRBJ1-6; D gene unclear. V lost 7 bases and J 6 bases, leaving 25 bases between the germline ends. This CDR3 comprises 18 residues. Looked up from germline, CDR1 is MGHDK and CDR2 is SYGVNS. CDR3 bases: TGTGCCAGCACCACCTCCTCTGCCTTAGCGGGAGTTAATTCACCCCTCCACTTT. It specifies CASTTSSALAGVNSPLHF. Variable domain in full (rest from reference TRBV25-1 and TRBJ1-6): EADIYQTPRYLVIGTGKKITLECSQTMGHDKMYWYQQDPGMELHLIHYSYGVNSTEKGDLSSESTVSRIRTEHFPLTLESARPSHTSQYLCASTTSSALAGVNSPLHFGNGTRLTVT.

The chain recombines TRBV5-1 with TRBJ1-3; D possibly corresponds to TRBD1 (5 bases). Trimming removed 0 bases from V and 5 bases from J, with 18 bases in between. Germline lookup yields CDR1 SGHRS and CDR2 YFSETQ. The CDR3 runs 17 residues. The CDR3 DNA reads as TGCGCCAGCAGCTTGGGTCTACAGGCACCTCTTAGAAACACCATATATTTT. It yields the protein CASSLGLQAPLRNTIYF.

The V call is TRBV18, the J call TRBJ2-6; maybe TRBD1 (6 bases). The germline gives CDR1 KGHSH, CDR2 LQKENI. Deletions cut 1 base from V and 1 base from J, with 14 bases between. CDR3 length: 18 amino acids. CDR3 sequence (DNA): TGTGCCAGCTCACCACTACAGGGAAGTATTTCTGGGGCCAACGTCCTGACTTTC. It codes for CASSPLQGSISGANVLTF.

The chain uses TRBV29-1 and TRBJ1-3, with D possibly matching TRBD1 (6 bases). V was shortened by 3 bases and J by 2 bases, with 8 bases between the two germline ends. The CDR3 is made up of 13 amino acids. Germline CDR1 SQVTM, CDR2 ANQGSEA. The DNA for the CDR3 is TGCAGCGTTGAGAGGGGGACTGGAAACACCATATATTTT. Translated: CSVERGTGNTIYF.

This chain connects TRBV9 to TRBJ1-3; maybe TRBD1 (6 bases). V was shortened by 2 bases and J by 0 bases, with 9 bases between the two germline ends. Germline V CDR1 and CDR2: SGDLS, YYNGEE. The CDR3 length is 15 residues. The CDR3 protein is CASSVDSISGNTIYF. The CDR3 nucleotides read TGTGCCAGCAGCGTGGACAGCATCTCTGGAAACACCATATATTTT.

The rearrangement links TRBV28 to TRBJ2-7; a weak D match, TRBD2 (5 bases). Trimming took 8 bases from V and 0 from J, leaving 11 bases between them. This CDR3 has 13 residues. Germline CDR1 is MDHEN and CDR2 is SYDVKM. CDR3 residues: CASVTGSSYEQYF. CDR3 DNA sequence: TGTGCCAGCGTGACTGGGAGCTCCTACGAGCAGTACTTC.

The chain joins TRBV5-4 to TRBJ2-7; 7 nucleotides line up with TRBD2. The J segment lost 0 bases and the V segment lost 0 bases, leaving 12 bases of the junction unmatched. CDR1 is SGHNT, CDR2 YYREEE, per germline (reference sequence). The CDR3 totals 18 residues. The CDR3, as DNA: TGTGCCAGCAGCTTGGGTCCCCGCACTAGCGCCCTCTCCTACGAGCAGTACTTC. Protein: CASSLGPRTSALSYEQYF.

The chain uses TRBV19 and TRBJ2-1; TRBD1 agrees at 8 bases. The CDR3 extends over 16 amino acids. Per germline, CDR1 LNHDA and CDR2 SQIVND (reference sequence). The trim removed 2 bases at V and 5 bases at J, leaving 8 bases unmatched. The CDR3 loop is CASSILSGGADNEQFF. The CDR3 bases are TGTGCCAGTAGTATATTGTCAGGGGGCGCGGACAATGAGCAGTTCTTC.

The rearrangement uses TRBV7-9 and TRBJ1-1, with a possible D match to TRBD1 (5 bases). Germline CDR1 and CDR2: SEHNR and FQNEAQ (reference sequence). The CDR3 length is 14 residues. V was clipped by 3 bases and J by 0 bases, with 8 bases between them. The CDR3 nucleotides are TGTGCCAGCAGCTTCCAGGGTATGAACACTGAAGCTTTCTTT. This encodes CASSFQGMNTEAFF. Based on the CDR3 plus reference TRBV7-9 and TRBJ1-1, the full variable domain is DTGVSQNPRHKITKRGQNVTFRCDPISEHNRLYWYRQTLGQGPEFLTYFQNEAQLEKSRLLSDRFSAERPKGSFSTLEIQRTEQGDSAMYLCASSFQGMNTEAFFGQGTRLTVV.

This chain uses TRBV6-7 with TRBJ2-4, with 11 bases aligning to TRBD1. TRBV6-7 is filed as an ORF, its function uncertain. This CDR3 is 19 amino acids long. The V and J ends lost 7 bases and 1 base, in that order; junction bases with no gene match: 15. This CDR3 is CASTLPGTGGLKAKNIQYF. The CDR3 DNA reads as TGTGCCAGCACCCTTCCCGGGACAGGGGGTCTAAAGGCCAAAAACATTCAGTACTTC.

This clone was seen a few times. The chain joins TRBV3-1 (or the pseudogene TRBV3-2) to TRBJ2-7, with 9 bases lining up with TRBD1. Per the germline V gene, CDR1 is LGHDT and CDR2 is YNNKEL (reference sequence). The CDR3 covers 15 residues. V gave up 4 bases and J gave up 6 bases; unmatched junction bases: 10. The chain's CDR3 is CASSRSGDRVSEQYF. The CDR3 DNA is TGTGCCAGCAGCCGCTCTGGGGACAGGGTATCCGAGCAGTACTTC.

The CDR3 is CASSPGQGAGLLAFF. The CDR3 DNA is TGCGCCAGCAGCCCAGGACAGGGGGCAGGGCTGTTAGCTTTCTTT. V gene TRBV5-1 combines with J gene TRBJ1-1, with 11 nucleotides matching TRBD1. In germline, CDR1 is SGHRS, CDR2 YFSETQ. CDR3 length equals 15 residues. V lost 4 bases, J lost 10 bases, and 12 bases stayed unmatched.

The rearrangement uses TRBV5-5 and TRBJ1-2; D is uncertain. Trimming removed 2 bases from V and 0 bases from J, with 14 bases in between. CDR1 and CDR2 (germline): SGHKS, YYEKEE (reference sequence). The CDR3 sequence is 16 residues long. The CDR3 region has the DNA TGTGCCAGCAGCTTAAACACACGTCCCCCTAACTATGGCTACACCTTC. Translating gives CASSLNTRPPNYGYTF. Full variable domain (remainder filled in from reference TRBV5-5 and TRBJ1-2): DAGVTQSPTHLIKTRGQQVTLRCSPISGHKSVSWYQQVLGQGPQFIFQYYEKEERGRGNFPDRFSARQFPNYSSELNVNALLLGDSALYLCASSLNTRPPNYGYTFGSGTRLTVV.

This clone was seen ten or more times. The chain carries TRBV6-4 and TRBJ2-1, with 12 bases aligning to TRBD2. The CDR3 is 15 amino acids. Germline assignment: CDR1 MRHNA and CDR2 SNTAGT. The J segment lost 6 bases and the V segment lost 0 bases, leaving 0 bases of the junction unmatched. The CDR3 is CASSDSTSGSNEQFF. The CDR3 DNA sequence: TGTGCCAGCAGTGACTCGACTAGCGGGAGCAATGAGCAGTTCTTC.

The chain combines TRBV4-2 with TRBJ1-5; the D is unclear. This CDR3 contains 16 residues. Germline V gives CDR1 LGHNA, CDR2 YNFKEQ. V was pared by 1 base and J by 2 bases, with 12 bases between. The chain's CDR3 is CASSQVQGGGNQPQHF. The CDR3 nucleotides read TGTGCCAGCAGCCAAGTTCAAGGCGGGGGCAATCAGCCCCAGCATTTT.

The chain recombines TRBV5-1 with TRBJ2-5; the match to TRBD2 covers 7 bases. Trimming removed 0 bases from V and 2 bases from J; junction bases left unmatched: 7. The CDR3 spans 16 residues. Germline V gene data show CDR1 as SGHRS and CDR2 as YFSETQ. The CDR3: CASSLVGRVEQETQYF. The CDR3 DNA is TGCGCCAGCAGCTTGGTAGGGAGGGTTGAGCAAGAGACCCAGTACTTC.